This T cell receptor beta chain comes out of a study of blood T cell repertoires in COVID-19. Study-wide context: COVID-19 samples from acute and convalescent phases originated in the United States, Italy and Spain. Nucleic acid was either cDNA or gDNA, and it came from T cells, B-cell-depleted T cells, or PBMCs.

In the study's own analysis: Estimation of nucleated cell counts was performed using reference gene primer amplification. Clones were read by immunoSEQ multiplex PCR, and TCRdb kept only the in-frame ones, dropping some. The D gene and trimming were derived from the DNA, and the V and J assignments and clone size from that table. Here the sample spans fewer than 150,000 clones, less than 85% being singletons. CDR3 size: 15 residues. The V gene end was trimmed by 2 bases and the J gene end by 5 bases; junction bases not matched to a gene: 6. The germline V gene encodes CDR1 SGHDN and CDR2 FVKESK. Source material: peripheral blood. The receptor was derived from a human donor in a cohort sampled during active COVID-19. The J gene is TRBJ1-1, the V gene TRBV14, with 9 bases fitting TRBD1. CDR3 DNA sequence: TGTGCCAGCAGCCAAAGAGGGGGACAGGGAACTGAAGCTTTCTTT. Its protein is CASSQRGGQGTEAFF.